This T cell receptor (beta chain) was identified in a study of CD8 T cells in Susac syndrome. Sequencing targeted TCR beta in blood CD8+ and CD4+ T cells. Patients with stable or active relapsing-remitting disease, all of them treatment-naive, made up the multiple sclerosis controls. The CDR3 is 12 residues long. J lost 5 bases, V lost 11 bases, and 5 bases had no gene match. CDR1 is MDHEN, CDR2 SYDVKM, per germline. The RNA input was roughly 0.5 to 1 ug, and it was reverse transcribed with random hexamers. Amplification of TCR beta CDR3 was carried out by immunoSEQ multiplex PCR, which covered 54 Vbeta and 13 Jbeta segments. Using its own MiXCR run on the immunoSEQ multiplex PCR reads, TCRdb lists one record per CDR3 protein. The data hold around 270,000 distinct CDR3 sequences, with 65% to 90% observed a single time. This clonotype has only a few counts.

Specimen: CD8+ T cells from PBMCs. The receptor's source is a human donor with multiple sclerosis. The chain employs TRBV28 and TRBJ1-1; 10 nucleotides line up with TRBD1. The DNA of the CDR3 is TGTGCCGGGGGACAGGGGAGGACTGAAGCTTTCTTT. The encoded protein is CAGGQGRTEAFF.